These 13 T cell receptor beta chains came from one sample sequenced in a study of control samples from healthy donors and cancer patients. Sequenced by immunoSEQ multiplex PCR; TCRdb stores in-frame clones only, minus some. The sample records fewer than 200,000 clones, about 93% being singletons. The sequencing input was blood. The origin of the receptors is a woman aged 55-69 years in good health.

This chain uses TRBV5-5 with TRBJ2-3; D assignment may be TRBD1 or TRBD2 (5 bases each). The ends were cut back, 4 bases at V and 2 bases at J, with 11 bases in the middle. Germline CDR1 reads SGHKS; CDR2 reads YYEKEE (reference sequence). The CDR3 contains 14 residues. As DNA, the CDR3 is TGTGCCAGCAGCGGGACCGGGACCACAGATACGCAGTATTTT. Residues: CASSGTGTTDTQYF.

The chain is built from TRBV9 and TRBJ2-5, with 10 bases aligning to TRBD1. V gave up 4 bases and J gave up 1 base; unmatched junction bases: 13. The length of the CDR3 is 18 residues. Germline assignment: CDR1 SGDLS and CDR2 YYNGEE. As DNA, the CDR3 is TGTGCCAGCAGCCGTGGTGCGATGGGACAGGGGTCCCAAGAGACCCAGTACTTC. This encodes CASSRGAMGQGSQETQYF.

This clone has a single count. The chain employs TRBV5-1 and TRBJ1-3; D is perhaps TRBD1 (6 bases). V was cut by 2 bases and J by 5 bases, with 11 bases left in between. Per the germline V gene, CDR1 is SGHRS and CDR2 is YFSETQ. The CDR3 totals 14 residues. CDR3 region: CASSLQGSRNTIYF. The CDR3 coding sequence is TGCGCCAGCAGCTTACAGGGTTCCAGAAACACCATATATTTT.

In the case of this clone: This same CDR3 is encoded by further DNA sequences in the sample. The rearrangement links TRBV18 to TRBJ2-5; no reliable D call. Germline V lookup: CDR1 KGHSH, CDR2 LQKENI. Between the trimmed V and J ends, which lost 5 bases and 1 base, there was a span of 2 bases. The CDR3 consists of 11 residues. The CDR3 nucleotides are TGTGCCAGCTCATCCCAAGAGACCCAGTACTTC. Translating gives CASSSQETQYF.

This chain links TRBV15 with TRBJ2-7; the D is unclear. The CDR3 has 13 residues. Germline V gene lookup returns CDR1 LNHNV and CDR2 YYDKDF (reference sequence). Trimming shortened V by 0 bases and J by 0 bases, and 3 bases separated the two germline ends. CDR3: CATSRDPSYEQYF. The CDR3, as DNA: TGTGCCACCAGCAGAGACCCCTCCTACGAGCAGTACTTC.

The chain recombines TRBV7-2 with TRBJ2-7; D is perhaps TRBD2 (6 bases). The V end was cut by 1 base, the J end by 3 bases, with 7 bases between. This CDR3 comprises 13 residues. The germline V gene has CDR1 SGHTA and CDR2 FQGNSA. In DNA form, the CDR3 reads TGTGCCAGCAGCTTAGGGGGGGACTACGAGCAGTACTTC. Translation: CASSLGGDYEQYF.

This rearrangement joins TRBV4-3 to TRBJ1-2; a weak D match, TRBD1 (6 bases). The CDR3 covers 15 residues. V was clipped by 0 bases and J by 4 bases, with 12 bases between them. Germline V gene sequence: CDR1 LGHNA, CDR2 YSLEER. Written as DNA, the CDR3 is TGCGCCAGCAGCCAAGATACTCAGGGGTTCTATGGCTACACCTTC. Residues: CASSQDTQGFYGYTF.

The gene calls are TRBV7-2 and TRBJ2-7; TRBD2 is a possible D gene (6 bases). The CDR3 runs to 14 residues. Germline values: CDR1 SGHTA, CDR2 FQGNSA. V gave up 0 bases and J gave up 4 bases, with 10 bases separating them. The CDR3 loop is CASSLAEGSYEQYF. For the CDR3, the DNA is TGTGCCAGCAGCTTAGCGGAGGGTTCTTACGAGCAGTACTTC.

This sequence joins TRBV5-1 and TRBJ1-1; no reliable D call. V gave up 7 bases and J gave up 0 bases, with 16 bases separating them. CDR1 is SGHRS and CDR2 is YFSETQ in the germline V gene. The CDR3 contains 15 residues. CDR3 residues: CASRERGGLNTEAFF. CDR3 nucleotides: TGCGCCAGCCGGGAGCGGGGAGGCTTGAACACTGAAGCTTTCTTT. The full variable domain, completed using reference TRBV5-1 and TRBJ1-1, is KAGVTQTPRYLIKTRGQQVTLSCSPISGHRSVSWYQQTPGQGLQFLFEYFSETQRNKGNFPGRFSGRQFSNSRSEMNVSTLELGDSALYLCASRERGGLNTEAFFGQGTRLTVV.

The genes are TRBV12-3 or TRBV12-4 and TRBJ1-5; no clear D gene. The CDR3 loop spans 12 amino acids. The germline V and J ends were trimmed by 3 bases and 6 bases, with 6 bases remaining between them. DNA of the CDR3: TGTGCCAGCAGTTTTTATGGTCAGCCCCAGCATTTT. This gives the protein CASSFYGQPQHF.

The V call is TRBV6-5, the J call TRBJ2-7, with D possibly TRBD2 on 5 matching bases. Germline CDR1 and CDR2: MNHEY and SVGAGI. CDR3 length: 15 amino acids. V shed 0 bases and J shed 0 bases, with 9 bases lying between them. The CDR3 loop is CASSYSRRLSYEQYF. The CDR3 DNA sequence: TGTGCCAGCAGTTACTCGAGGAGGCTCTCCTACGAGCAGTACTTC.

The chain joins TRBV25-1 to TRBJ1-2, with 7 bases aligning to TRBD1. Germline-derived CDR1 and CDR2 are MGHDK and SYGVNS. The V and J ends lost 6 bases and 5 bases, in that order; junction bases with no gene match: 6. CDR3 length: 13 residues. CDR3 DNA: TGTGCCAGCAGGGGGACAGCTTTATATGGCTACACCTTC. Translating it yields CASRGTALYGYTF.

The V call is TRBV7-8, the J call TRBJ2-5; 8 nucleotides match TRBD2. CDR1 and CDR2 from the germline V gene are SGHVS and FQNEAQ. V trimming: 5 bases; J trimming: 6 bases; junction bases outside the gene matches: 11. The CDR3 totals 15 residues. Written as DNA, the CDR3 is TGTGCCAGCAGCCCGGGGGGGGGAGTGTTGAAGACCCAGTACTTC. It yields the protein CASSPGGGVLKTQYF.